The T cell receptor beta chain under discussion was sequenced for a study of blood T cell repertoires in COVID-19. In the study's own analysis: Researchers report that nucleated cell counts were estimated from reference gene primer amplification. This table comes from immunoSEQ multiplex PCR, and its TCRdb copy is limited to in-frame clones, with some not included. The V and J calls and clone size come from that table; D and trimming were worked out from the DNA. This table has around 390,000 clones, approximately 87% appearing once. Remarks on this clone: Other DNA sequences from this sample encode an identical CDR3 as well.

The CDR3 is made up of 11 amino acids. Germline CDR1 DFQATT, CDR2 SNEGSKA (reference sequence). V was cut by 6 bases and J by 6 bases, with 11 bases left in between. The chain combines TRBV20-1 with TRBJ1-1, with D tentatively TRBD1 (5 bases). The sequenced sample consisted of PBMCs or T cells enriched from blood (not recorded which). This TCR was recovered from a woman between 50 and 59 years old who had recovered from COVID-19. CDR3 in DNA: TGCAGTGCCAAACCGGGGGCTGAAGCTTTCTTT. It translates to CSAKPGAEAFF.